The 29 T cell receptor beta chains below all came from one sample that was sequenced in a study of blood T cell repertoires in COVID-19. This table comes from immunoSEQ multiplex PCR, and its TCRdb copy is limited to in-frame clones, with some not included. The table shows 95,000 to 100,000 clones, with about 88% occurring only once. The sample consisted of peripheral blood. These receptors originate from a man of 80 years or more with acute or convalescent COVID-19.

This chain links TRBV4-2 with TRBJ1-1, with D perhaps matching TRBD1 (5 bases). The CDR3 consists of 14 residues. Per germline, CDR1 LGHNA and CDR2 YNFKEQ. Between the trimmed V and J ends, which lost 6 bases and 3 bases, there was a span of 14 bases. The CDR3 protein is CASRPRDADTEAFF. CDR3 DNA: TGTGCCAGCAGACCCAGGGATGCGGACACTGAAGCTTTCTTT.

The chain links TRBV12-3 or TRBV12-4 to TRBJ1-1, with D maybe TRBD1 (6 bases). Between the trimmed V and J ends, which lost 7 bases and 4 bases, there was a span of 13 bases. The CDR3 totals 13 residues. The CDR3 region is CASNRDMITEAFF. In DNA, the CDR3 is TGTGCCAGCAATCGGGACATGATCACTGAAGCTTTCTTT.

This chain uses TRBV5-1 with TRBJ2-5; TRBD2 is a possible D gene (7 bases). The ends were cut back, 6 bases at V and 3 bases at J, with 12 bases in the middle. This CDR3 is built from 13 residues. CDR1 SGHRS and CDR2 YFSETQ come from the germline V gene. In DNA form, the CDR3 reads TGCGCCAGCAAGGGGGGGCAGGAAGAGACCCAGTACTTC. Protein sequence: CASKGGQEETQYF.

CDR3 in amino acids: CATSVRLQRNYSPLHF. CDR3 bases: TGTGCCACCAGTGTTCGTCTTCAGAGGAATTATTCACCCCTCCACTTT. V gene TRBV24-1 combines with J gene TRBJ1-6, with unresolved D. Deletions cut 5 bases from V and 8 bases from J, with 18 bases between. The germline gives CDR1 KGHDR, CDR2 SFDVKD. This CDR3 contains 16 residues.

The CDR3 loop reads CASSQDLADNQPQHF. The DNA of the CDR3 is TGCGCCAGCAGCCAAGATTTGGCAGATAATCAGCCCCAGCATTTT. The V and J genes are TRBV4-3 and TRBJ1-5; D unresolved. Germline V gives CDR1 LGHNA, CDR2 YSLEER. Trimming left V 0 bases short and J 4 bases short, with 10 bases between. The CDR3 covers 15 residues.

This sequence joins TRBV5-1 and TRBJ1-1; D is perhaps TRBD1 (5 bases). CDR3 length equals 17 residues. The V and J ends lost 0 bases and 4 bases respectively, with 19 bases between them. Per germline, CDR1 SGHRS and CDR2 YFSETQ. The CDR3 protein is CASSLAPVGGSGTEAFF. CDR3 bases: TGCGCCAGCAGCTTGGCCCCGGTGGGGGGGTCGGGCACTGAAGCTTTCTTT.

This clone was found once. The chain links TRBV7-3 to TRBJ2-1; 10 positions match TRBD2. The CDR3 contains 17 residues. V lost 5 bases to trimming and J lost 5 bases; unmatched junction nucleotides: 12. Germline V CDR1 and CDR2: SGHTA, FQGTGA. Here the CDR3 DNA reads TGTGCCAGCAGCCCCCTTGGGCTAGCGGGAGTAAACAATGAGCAGTTCTTC. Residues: CASSPLGLAGVNNEQFF.

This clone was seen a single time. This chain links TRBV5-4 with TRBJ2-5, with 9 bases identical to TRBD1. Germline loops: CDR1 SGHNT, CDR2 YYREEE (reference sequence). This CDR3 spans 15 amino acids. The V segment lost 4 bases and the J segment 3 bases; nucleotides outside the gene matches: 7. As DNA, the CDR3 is TGTGCCAGCAGCCCGACAACAGGGGGCGAAGAGACCCAGTACTTC. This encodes CASSPTTGGEETQYF. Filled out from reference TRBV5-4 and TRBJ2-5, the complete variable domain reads ETGVTQSPTHLIKTRGQQVTLRCSSQSGHNTVSWYQQALGQGPQFIFQYYREEENGRGNFPPRFSGLQFPNYSSELNVNALELDDSALYLCASSPTTGGEETQYFGPGTRLLVL.

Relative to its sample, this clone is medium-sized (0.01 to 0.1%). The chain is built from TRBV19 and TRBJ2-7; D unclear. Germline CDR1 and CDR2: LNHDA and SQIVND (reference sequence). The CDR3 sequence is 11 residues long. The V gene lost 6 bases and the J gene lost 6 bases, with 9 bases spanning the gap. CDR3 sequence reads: CASRKSGEQYF. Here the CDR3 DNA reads TGTGCCAGTAGAAAATCGGGCGAGCAGTACTTC. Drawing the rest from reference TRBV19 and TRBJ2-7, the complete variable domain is DGGITQSPKYLFRKEGQNVTLSCEQNLNHDAMYWYRQDPGQGLRLIYYSQIVNDFQKGDIAEGYSVSREKKESFPLTVTSAQKNPTAFYLCASRKSGEQYFGPGTRLTVT.

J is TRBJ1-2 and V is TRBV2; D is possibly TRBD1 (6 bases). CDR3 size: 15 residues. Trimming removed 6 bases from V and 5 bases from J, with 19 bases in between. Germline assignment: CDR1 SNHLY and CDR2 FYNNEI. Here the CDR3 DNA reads TGTGCCAGCAGGGACAGCCCGTCCTTCGGGTATGGCTACACCTTC. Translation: CASRDSPSFGYGYTF.

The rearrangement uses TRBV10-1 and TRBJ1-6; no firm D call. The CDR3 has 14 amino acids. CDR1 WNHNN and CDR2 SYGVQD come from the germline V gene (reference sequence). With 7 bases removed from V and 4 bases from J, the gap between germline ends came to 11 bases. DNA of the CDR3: TGCGCCAGCACCGGGATTGGTTATAATTCACCCCTCCACTTT. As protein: CASTGIGYNSPLHF.

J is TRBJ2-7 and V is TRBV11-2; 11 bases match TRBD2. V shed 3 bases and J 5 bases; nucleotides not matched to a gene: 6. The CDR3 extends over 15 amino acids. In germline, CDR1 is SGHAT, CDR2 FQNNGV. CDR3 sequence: CASSFGLAGRDEQYF. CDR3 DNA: TGTGCCAGCAGCTTCGGACTAGCGGGTAGGGACGAGCAGTACTTC.

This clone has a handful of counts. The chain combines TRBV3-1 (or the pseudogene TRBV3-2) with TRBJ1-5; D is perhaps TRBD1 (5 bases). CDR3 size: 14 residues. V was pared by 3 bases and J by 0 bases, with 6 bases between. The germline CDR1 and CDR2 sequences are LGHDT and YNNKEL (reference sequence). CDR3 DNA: TGTGCCAGCAGCCAGACAGATAGCAATCAGCCCCAGCATTTT. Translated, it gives CASSQTDSNQPQHF.

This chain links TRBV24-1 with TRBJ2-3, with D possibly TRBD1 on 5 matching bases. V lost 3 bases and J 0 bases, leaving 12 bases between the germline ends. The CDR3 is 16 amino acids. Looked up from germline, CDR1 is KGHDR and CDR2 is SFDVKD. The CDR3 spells CATSDRGHPSTDTQYF. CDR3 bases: TGTGCCACCAGTGATCGAGGACACCCTAGCACAGATACGCAGTATTTT.

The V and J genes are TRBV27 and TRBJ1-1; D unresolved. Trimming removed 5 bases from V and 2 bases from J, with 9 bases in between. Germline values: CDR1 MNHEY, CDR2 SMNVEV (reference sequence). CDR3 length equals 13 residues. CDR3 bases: TGTGCCAGCAGTCGACATGCCAACACTGAAGCTTTCTTT. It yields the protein CASSRHANTEAFF.

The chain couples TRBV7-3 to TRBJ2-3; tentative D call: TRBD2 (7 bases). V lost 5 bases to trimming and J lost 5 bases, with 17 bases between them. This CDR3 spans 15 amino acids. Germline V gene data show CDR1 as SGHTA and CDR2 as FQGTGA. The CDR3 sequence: CASSQQGGRGDTQYF. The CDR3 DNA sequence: TGTGCCAGCAGCCAACAGGGCGGGAGAGGAGATACGCAGTATTTT.

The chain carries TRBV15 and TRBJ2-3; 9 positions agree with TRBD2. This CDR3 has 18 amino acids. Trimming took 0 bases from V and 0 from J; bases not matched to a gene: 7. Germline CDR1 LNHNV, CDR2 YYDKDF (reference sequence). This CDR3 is CATSRDLAGGSSTDTQYF. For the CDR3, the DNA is TGTGCCACCAGCAGAGATCTTGCGGGAGGGTCTAGCACAGATACGCAGTATTTT.

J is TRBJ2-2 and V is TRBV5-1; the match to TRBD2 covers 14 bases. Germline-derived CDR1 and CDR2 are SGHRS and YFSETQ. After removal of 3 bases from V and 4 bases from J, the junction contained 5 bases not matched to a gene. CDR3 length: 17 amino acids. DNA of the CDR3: TGCGCCAGCAGCTCGGGACTAGCGGGAGCGGGCACCGGGGAGCTGTTTTTT. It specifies CASSSGLAGAGTGELFF.

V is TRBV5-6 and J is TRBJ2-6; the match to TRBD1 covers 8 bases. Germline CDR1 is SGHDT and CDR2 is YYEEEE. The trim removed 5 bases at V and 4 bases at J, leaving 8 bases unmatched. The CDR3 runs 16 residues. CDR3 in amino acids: CASRQGVVSGANVLTF. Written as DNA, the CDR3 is TGTGCCAGCAGACAGGGGGTGGTATCCGGGGCCAACGTCCTGACTTTC. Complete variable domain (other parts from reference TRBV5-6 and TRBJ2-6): DAGVTQSPTHLIKTRGQQVTLRCSPKSGHDTVSWYQQALGQGPQFIFQYYEEEERQRGNFPDRFSGHQFPNYSSELNVNALLLGDSALYLCASRQGVVSGANVLTFGAGSRLTVL.

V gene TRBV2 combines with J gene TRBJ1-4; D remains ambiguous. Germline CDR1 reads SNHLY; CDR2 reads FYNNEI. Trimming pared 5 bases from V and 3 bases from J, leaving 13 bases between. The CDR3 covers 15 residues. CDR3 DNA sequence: TGTGCCAGCAGTCGGAGGGATTCGGCTAATGAAAAACTGTTTTTT. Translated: CASSRRDSANEKLFF.

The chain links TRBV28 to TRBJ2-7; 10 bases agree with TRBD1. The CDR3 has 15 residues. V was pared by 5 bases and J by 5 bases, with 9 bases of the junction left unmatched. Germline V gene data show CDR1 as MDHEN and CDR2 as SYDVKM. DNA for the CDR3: TGTGCCAGCAGTCCGACGACAGGGGGCAGCGACGAGCAGTACTTC. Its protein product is CASSPTTGGSDEQYF.

As DNA, the CDR3 is TGTGCCAGCAGTTTATCCTACCTGGACAGCTTGTCGTGGCAAGAGACCCAGTACTTC. Translating gives CASSLSYLDSLSWQETQYF. This rearrangement joins TRBV28 to TRBJ2-5; TRBD1 is a possible D gene (6 bases). Trimming stripped 1 base from V and 2 bases from J, with 23 bases between. CDR3 length: 19 amino acids. Germline V gene sequence: CDR1 MDHEN, CDR2 SYDVKM.

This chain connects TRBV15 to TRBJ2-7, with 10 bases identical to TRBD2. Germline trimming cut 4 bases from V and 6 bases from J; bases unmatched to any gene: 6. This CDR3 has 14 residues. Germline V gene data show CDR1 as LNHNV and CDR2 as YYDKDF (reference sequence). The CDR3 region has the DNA TGTGCCACCAGCAACTCGGCTAGCGGGAGCGAGCAGTACTTC. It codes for CATSNSASGSEQYF.

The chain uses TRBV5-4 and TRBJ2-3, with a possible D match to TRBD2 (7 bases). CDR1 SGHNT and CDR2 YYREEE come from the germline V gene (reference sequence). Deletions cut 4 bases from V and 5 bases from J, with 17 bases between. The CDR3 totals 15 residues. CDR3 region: CASSPPGEGVDTQYF. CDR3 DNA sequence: TGTGCCAGCAGCCCCCCAGGGGAGGGCGTAGATACGCAGTATTTT.

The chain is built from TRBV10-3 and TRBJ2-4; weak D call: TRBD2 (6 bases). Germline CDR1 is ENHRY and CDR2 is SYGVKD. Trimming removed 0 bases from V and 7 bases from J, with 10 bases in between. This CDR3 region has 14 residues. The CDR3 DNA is TGTGCCATCAGTGAGTCAGGGGAGGAGAACATTCAGTACTTC. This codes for CAISESGEENIQYF.

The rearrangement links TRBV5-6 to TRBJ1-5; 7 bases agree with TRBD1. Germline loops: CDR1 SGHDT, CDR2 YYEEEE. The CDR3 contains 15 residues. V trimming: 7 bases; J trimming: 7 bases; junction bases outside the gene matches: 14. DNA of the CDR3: TGTGCCAGCTTAGCTTGGGGACAGCCTGGGCAGCCCCAGCATTTT. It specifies CASLAWGQPGQPQHF. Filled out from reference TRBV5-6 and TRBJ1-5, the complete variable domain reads DAGVTQSPTHLIKTRGQQVTLRCSPKSGHDTVSWYQQALGQGPQFIFQYYEEEERQRGNFPDRFSGHQFPNYSSELNVNALLLGDSALYLCASLAWGQPGQPQHFGDGTRLSIL.

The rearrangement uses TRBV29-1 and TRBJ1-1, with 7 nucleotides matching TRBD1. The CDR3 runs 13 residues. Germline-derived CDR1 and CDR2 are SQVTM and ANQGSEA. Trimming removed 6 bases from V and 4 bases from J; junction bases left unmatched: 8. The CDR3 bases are TGCAGCGTGTCGACAGGGCAACGCACTGAAGCTTTCTTT. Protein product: CSVSTGQRTEAFF.

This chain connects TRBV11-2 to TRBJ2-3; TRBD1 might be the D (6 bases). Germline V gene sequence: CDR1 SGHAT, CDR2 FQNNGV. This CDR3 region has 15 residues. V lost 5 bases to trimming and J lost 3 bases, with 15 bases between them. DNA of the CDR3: TGTGCCAGCAGCCCCCTAGGGGGACGGACAGATACGCAGTATTTT. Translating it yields CASSPLGGRTDTQYF.

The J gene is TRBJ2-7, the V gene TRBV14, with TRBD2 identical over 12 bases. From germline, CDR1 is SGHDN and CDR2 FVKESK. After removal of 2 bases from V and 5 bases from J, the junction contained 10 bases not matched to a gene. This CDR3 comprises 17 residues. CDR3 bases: TGTGCCAGCAGCCAATTTAATACTAGCGGGAGGCTGGACGAGCAGTACTTC. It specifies CASSQFNTSGRLDEQYF. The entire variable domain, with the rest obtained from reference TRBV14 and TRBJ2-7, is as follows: EAGVTQFPSHSVIEKGQTVTLRCDPISGHDNLYWYRRVMGKEIKFLLHFVKESKQDESGMPNNRFLAERTGGTYSTLKVQPAELEDSGVYFCASSQFNTSGRLDEQYFGPGTRLTVT.